This T cell receptor (beta chain) was retrieved from a study of blood T cell repertoires in COVID-19. As for the study in general: There were acute and convalescent COVID-19 samples, and they came from the United States, Italy and Spain. T cells, B-cell-depleted T cells, or PBMCs provided the cDNA or gDNA that served as material.

Authors' methods: Estimation of nucleated cell counts was performed using reference gene primer amplification. Data came from immunoSEQ multiplex PCR; TCRdb stores just in-frame clones and leaves some out. V and J calls and clone size come straight from that table; D and trimming were deduced from the DNA. This sample has about 34,000 clones, with approximately 81% found just once. From germline, CDR1 is SGHNT and CDR2 YYREEE (reference sequence). V lost 0 bases to trimming and J lost 1 base, with 8 bases between them. The CDR3 has 14 residues. The sample was peripheral blood. This sequence joins TRBV5-4 and TRBJ2-7, with D maybe TRBD1 (5 bases). The sequence derives from a man in his 70s with COVID-19, enrolled during active disease. CDR3 in amino acids: CASSLGQLSYEQYF. The CDR3 DNA reads as TGTGCCAGCAGCTTGGGACAGCTTTCCTACGAGCAGTACTTC.